Each of the 28 T cell receptor beta chains below was sequenced from the same sample in a study of blood T cell repertoires in COVID-19 (dated by TCRdb to 2020 to 2021). Library preparation employed the immunoSEQ multiplex PCR assay. What TCRdb holds here is the immuneACCESS table cut down to in-frame rearrangements. Part of the clones is not present; checked against another copy, under half of the missing clones reflect an unresolved V gene, and the others are unexplained. The sample includes some 380,000 clones, with almost 90% observed a single time. The ten largest clones represent about 6.5% of the sample. Sequencing used peripheral blood. Receptors were obtained from a man between 18 and 29 years old with active or convalescent COVID-19.

The V and J genes are TRBV6-5 and TRBJ2-7; D possibly corresponds to TRBD1 (5 bases). CDR3 size: 14 residues. The ends were cut back, 4 bases at V and 3 bases at J, with 13 bases in the middle. The germline V gene has CDR1 MNHEY and CDR2 SVGAGI. The CDR3 protein is CASSFGQGGYEQYF. The DNA for the CDR3 is TGTGCCAGCAGTTTCGGTCAGGGTGGCTACGAGCAGTACTTC.

The table lists this clone with a few counts. The chain links TRBV4-1 to TRBJ1-6; no clear D. Germline values: CDR1 MGHRA, CDR2 YSYEKL. Trimming removed 8 bases at V and 6 bases at J, with 14 bases between. The CDR3 has 14 residues. The DNA for the CDR3 is TGCGCCAGCGGCAAAATAAGTGTTAATTCACCCCTCCACTTT. The encoded protein is CASGKISVNSPLHF.

The J gene is TRBJ2-1, the V gene TRBV4-2, with 9 bases matching TRBD2. Germline values: CDR1 LGHNA, CDR2 YNFKEQ. CDR3 size: 19 residues. V trimming: 1 base; J trimming: 3 bases; junction bases outside the gene matches: 13. The CDR3 here is CASSQASLTASGNYNEQFF. CDR3 sequence (DNA): TGTGCCAGCAGCCAAGCCTCCTTGACGGCTAGCGGGAACTACAATGAGCAGTTCTTC.

V and J are TRBV10-3 and TRBJ1-1, with TRBD1 matching over 8 bases. Trimming removed 6 bases from V and 7 bases from J; junction bases left unmatched: 10. The CDR3 loop spans 14 amino acids. Looked up from germline, CDR1 is ENHRY and CDR2 is SYGVKD. The CDR3 loop is CAISFNGQGSEAFF. The CDR3 coding sequence is TGTGCCATCAGCTTTAATGGACAGGGAAGTGAAGCTTTCTTT.

This rearrangement joins TRBV19 to TRBJ1-5; D not resolved. This CDR3 is built from 14 residues. CDR1 is LNHDA, CDR2 SQIVND, per germline (reference sequence). Trimming took 4 bases from V and 2 from J, leaving 9 bases between them. CDR3 loop: CASSTISGNQPQHF. The DNA for the CDR3 is TGTGCCAGTAGTACGATTTCGGGCAATCAGCCCCAGCATTTT.

The chain links TRBV29-1 to TRBJ2-2; 9 nucleotides agree with TRBD1. Germline CDR1 reads SQVTM; CDR2 reads ANQGSEA. CDR3 size: 14 residues. Trimming removed 7 bases from V and 2 bases from J; junction bases left unmatched: 5. The CDR3 loop reads CSAITGGNTGELFF. The CDR3 DNA reads TGCAGCGCAATAACAGGGGGCAACACCGGGGAGCTGTTTTTT.

This chain connects TRBV4-1 to TRBJ2-1; 12 bases agree with TRBD2. Germline-derived CDR1 and CDR2 are MGHRA and YSYEKL. Trimming at V came to 2 bases and at J to 7 bases, leaving 6 bases not matched to a gene. There are 16 residues in the CDR3. The CDR3 bases are TGCGCCAGCAGCCAAAGACTAGCGGGAGTGGGAAATGAGCAGTTCTTC. Its protein is CASSQRLAGVGNEQFF.

As regards this clone: A read error may produce the germline difference seen at one junction end. V gene TRBV6-1 combines with J gene TRBJ2-7, with 8 bases matching TRBD1. Per the germline V gene, CDR1 is MNHNS and CDR2 is SASEGT. The CDR3 contains 17 residues. The CDR3 DNA sequence: TGTGCCAGCGGTGATAACGGCAGGGGGCTTGCGGGGTACGAGCAGTACTTC. Translating gives CASGDNGRGLAGYEQYF.

The chain combines TRBV5-6 with TRBJ1-4; D unclear. CDR1 and CDR2 (germline): SGHDT, YYEEEE. Trimming shortened V by 4 bases and J by 0 bases, and 10 bases separated the two germline ends. The CDR3 sequence is 15 residues long. This CDR3 reads CASSRRTATNEKLFF. CDR3 nucleotide sequence: TGTGCCAGCAGCCGACGGACTGCAACTAATGAAAAACTGTTTTTT.

The chain employs TRBV7-6 and TRBJ2-1, with a tentative D call TRBD2 (6 bases). The CDR3 is made up of 16 amino acids. The germline V gene has CDR1 SGHVS and CDR2 FNYEAQ. Trimming shortened V by 1 base and J by 1 base, and 11 bases separated the two germline ends. In DNA, the CDR3 is TGTGCCAGCAGCTTAGTTGGCGGGACTTCCTACAATGAGCAGTTCTTC. Translated, it gives CASSLVGGTSYNEQFF.

The chain recombines TRBV19 with TRBJ2-1; 9 positions agree with TRBD1. Germline V gene sequence: CDR1 LNHDA, CDR2 SQIVND (reference sequence). After removal of 7 bases from V and 4 bases from J, the junction contained 11 bases not matched to a gene. The CDR3 runs 16 residues. The CDR3 loop reads CASTLGQGLLYNEQFF. The CDR3 nucleotides are TGTGCCAGTACCCTGGGACAGGGACTACTATACAATGAGCAGTTCTTC.

This chain connects TRBV4-1 to TRBJ2-2; TRBD1 might be the D (6 bases). Deletions cut 2 bases from V and 1 base from J, with 14 bases between. The length of the CDR3 is 17 residues. The germline V gene encodes CDR1 MGHRA and CDR2 YSYEKL. The CDR3, as DNA: TGCGCCAGCAGCCAAAGTTTACAGGGTCTGAACACCGGGGAGCTGTTTTTT. This translates into CASSQSLQGLNTGELFF.

The CDR3 DNA is TGCGCCAGCAGCTTGGTGGACAGGGGGGACATTCAGTACTTC. Its protein product is CASSLVDRGDIQYF. V usage is TRBV5-1 and J usage is TRBJ2-4, with TRBD1 identical over 10 bases. CDR1 and CDR2 from the germline V gene are SGHRS and YFSETQ. V trimming: 0 bases; J trimming: 8 bases; junction bases outside the gene matches: 2. The CDR3 extends over 14 amino acids.

The rearrangement links TRBV27 to TRBJ2-7, with TRBD2 matching 13 bases. Germline V gene sequence: CDR1 MNHEY, CDR2 SMNVEV (reference sequence). The ends lost 2 bases at V and 5 bases at J; junction bases unmatched: 9. The CDR3 loop spans 17 amino acids. The CDR3 sequence: CASSLTPGTSGMDEQYF. The CDR3 coding sequence is TGTGCCAGCAGTTTAACCCCGGGGACTAGCGGGATGGACGAGCAGTACTTC.

The chain employs TRBV12-3 or TRBV12-4 and TRBJ2-1; a weak D match, TRBD1 (5 bases). V was clipped by 4 bases and J by 4 bases, with 8 bases between them. The CDR3 loop spans 13 amino acids. CDR3 DNA: TGTGCCAGCAGTTCAGGGTTTTACAATGAGCAGTTCTTC. This sequence encodes CASSSGFYNEQFF.

The chain combines TRBV30 with TRBJ1-2; possibly TRBD1 for D (6 bases). Looked up from germline, CDR1 is GTSNPN and CDR2 is SVGIG (reference sequence). The ends were cut back, 3 bases at V and 1 base at J, with 15 bases in the middle. CDR3 length: 15 amino acids. The DNA for the CDR3 is TGTGCCTGGAGCGCCGAGACAGGCCATAACTATGGCTACACCTTC. Translated, it gives CAWSAETGHNYGYTF. Variable domain in full (rest from reference TRBV30 and TRBJ1-2): SQTIHQWPATLVQPVGSPLSLECTVEGTSNPNLYWYRQAAGRGLQLLFYSVGIGQISSEVPQNLSASRPQDRQFILSSKKLLLSDSGFYLCAWSAETGHNYGYTFGSGTRLTVV.

In regard to this clone: Other DNA sequences in the sample encode the same CDR3. The chain is built from TRBV24-1 and TRBJ2-7; the match to TRBD1 covers 7 bases. This CDR3 is built from 15 residues. V lost 3 bases, J lost 2 bases, and 6 bases stayed unmatched. Germline V gene sequence: CDR1 KGHDR, CDR2 SFDVKD. The CDR3 DNA reads as TGTGCCACCAGTGATCCCCGGGACAGAACCTACGAGCAGTACTTC. Amino acids: CATSDPRDRTYEQYF.

V gene TRBV19 combines with J gene TRBJ2-7, with TRBD1 matching over 8 bases. Germline CDR1 LNHDA, CDR2 SQIVND (reference sequence). The trim removed 6 bases at V and 1 base at J, leaving 5 bases unmatched. The CDR3 is made up of 14 amino acids. The CDR3 DNA is TGTGCCAGTAGACCCGACAGGGGATCCTACGAGCAGTACTTC. Residues: CASRPDRGSYEQYF.

The chain carries TRBV6-2 or TRBV6-3 and TRBJ1-2; 9 nucleotides match TRBD1. The germline CDR1 and CDR2 sequences are MNHEY and SVGEGT. The length of the CDR3 is 15 residues. Trimming took 2 bases from V and 5 from J; bases not matched to a gene: 6. The CDR3: CASSYGGTGFYGYTF. The DNA for the CDR3 is TGTGCCAGCAGTTACGGCGGGACAGGGTTTTATGGCTACACCTTC.

The chain links TRBV7-3 to TRBJ1-1, with 7 bases aligning to TRBD1. The CDR3 extends over 13 amino acids. The V and J ends lost 5 bases and 5 bases, in that order; junction bases with no gene match: 5. The V gene's germline CDR1 is SGHTA and CDR2 FQGTGA. CDR3 bases: TGTGCCAGCAGCCCAAGGGGGCTTACTGAAGCTTTCTTT. Its translation is CASSPRGLTEAFF.

Note on this clone: This may stem from a read error, because a much larger clone lies one nucleotide away. This chain uses TRBV4-3 with TRBJ1-1; D gene ambiguous. Germline V gene sequence: CDR1 LGHNA, CDR2 YSLEER. The CDR3 loop spans 13 amino acids. Between the trimmed V and J ends, which lost 2 bases and 0 bases, there was a span of 4 bases. CDR3 DNA sequence: TGCGCCAGCAGCCAACACATGAACACTGAAGCTTTCTTT. This codes for CASSQHMNTEAFF.

V and J are TRBV18 and TRBJ1-6; TRBD1 might be the D (6 bases). The CDR3 covers 14 residues. The germline V and J ends were trimmed by 4 bases and 6 bases, with 10 bases remaining between them. CDR1 and CDR2 from the germline V gene are KGHSH and LQKENI. The CDR3 DNA sequence: TGTGCCAGCTCACAGGACAGAAGTAATTCACCCCTCCACTTT. Protein sequence: CASSQDRSNSPLHF.

The chain joins TRBV2 to TRBJ2-7, with 13 bases matching TRBD2. Looked up from germline, CDR1 is SNHLY and CDR2 is FYNNEI. The CDR3 runs 14 residues. V dropped 4 bases and J dropped 3; count of bases not matched to a gene: 0. CDR3 region: CASSGTSGSYEQYF. Written as DNA, the CDR3 is TGTGCCAGCAGTGGGACTAGCGGGAGCTACGAGCAGTACTTC.

The V and J genes are TRBV5-1 and TRBJ1-2, with D unclear. The CDR3 is 14 residues long. CDR1 and CDR2 (germline): SGHRS, YFSETQ. The V and J ends lost 4 bases and 8 bases respectively, with 18 bases between them. CDR3 sequence: CASSTYSQARGYTF. The CDR3 nucleotides read TGCGCCAGCAGCACATATTCCCAGGCTCGGGGCTACACCTTC.

The chain carries TRBV13 and TRBJ2-3; 7 nucleotides match TRBD2. Germline values: CDR1 PRHDT, CDR2 FYEKMQ (reference sequence). The V and J ends lost 4 bases and 1 base, in that order; junction bases with no gene match: 8. CDR3 length equals 16 residues. CDR3 protein: CASSSTGTKGTDTQYF. Here the CDR3 DNA reads TGTGCCAGCAGCTCCACCGGGACTAAGGGCACAGATACGCAGTATTTT.

The chain combines TRBV28 with TRBJ2-5; TRBD1 agrees at 11 bases. The CDR3 has 14 amino acids. The V gene end was trimmed by 5 bases and the J gene end by 7 bases; junction bases not matched to a gene: 6. The V gene's germline CDR1 is MDHEN and CDR2 SYDVKM. In DNA, the CDR3 is TGTGCCAGCAGTGCCACGGGACAGGGGGGGACCCAGTACTTC. Residues: CASSATGQGGTQYF.

The chain joins TRBV28 to TRBJ2-4, with 10 positions matching TRBD1. Germline V gene data show CDR1 as MDHEN and CDR2 as SYDVKM. Trimming cost V 1 base and J 1 base; bases outside gene matches: 1. The CDR3 is 16 amino acids. DNA of the CDR3: TGTGCCAGCAGTTTATTGGGACAGGGGGCCAAAAACATTCAGTACTTC. Its translation is CASSLLGQGAKNIQYF.

V usage is TRBV28 and J usage is TRBJ1-3, with 10 bases aligning to TRBD1. After removal of 7 bases from V and 3 bases from J, the junction contained 12 bases not matched to a gene. The CDR3 runs to 17 residues. CDR1 is MDHEN, CDR2 SYDVKM, per germline. The CDR3 loop is CASTKILGTGDGNTIYF. The CDR3 coding sequence is TGTGCCAGCACCAAAATCCTGGGGACAGGGGATGGAAACACCATATATTTT. The entire variable domain, with the rest obtained from reference TRBV28 and TRBJ1-3, is as follows: DVKVTQSSRYLVKRTGEKVFLECVQDMDHENMFWYRQDPGLGLRLIYFSYDVKMKEKGDIPEGYSVSREKKERFSLILESASTNQTSMYLCASTKILGTGDGNTIYFGEGSWLTVV.